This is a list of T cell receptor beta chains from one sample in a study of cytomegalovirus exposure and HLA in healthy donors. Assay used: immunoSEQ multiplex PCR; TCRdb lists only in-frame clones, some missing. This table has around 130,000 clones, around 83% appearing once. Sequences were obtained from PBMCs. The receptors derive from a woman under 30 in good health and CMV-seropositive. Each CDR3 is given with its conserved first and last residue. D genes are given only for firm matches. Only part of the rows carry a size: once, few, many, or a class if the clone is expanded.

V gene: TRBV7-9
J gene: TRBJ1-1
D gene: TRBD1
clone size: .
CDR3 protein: CSSSSDREGAFF
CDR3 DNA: TGTTCCAGCAGCTCGGACAGGGAGGGAGCTTTCTTT

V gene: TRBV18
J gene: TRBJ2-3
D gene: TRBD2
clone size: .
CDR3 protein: CASSLGAGASTDTQYF
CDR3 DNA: TGTGCCAGCTCGCTTGGAGCGGGGGCGAGCACAGATACGCAGTATTTT

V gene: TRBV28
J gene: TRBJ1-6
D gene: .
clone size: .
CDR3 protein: CASDAGSYNSPLHF
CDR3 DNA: TGTGCCAGCGATGCAGGCTCCTATAATTCACCCCTCCACTTT

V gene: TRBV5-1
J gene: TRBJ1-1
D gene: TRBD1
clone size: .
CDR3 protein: CASSRDRLNTEAFF
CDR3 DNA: TGCGCCAGCAGCCGGGACAGACTGAACACTGAAGCTTTCTTT

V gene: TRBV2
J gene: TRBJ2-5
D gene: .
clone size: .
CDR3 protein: CASSESGVRETQYF
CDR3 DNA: TGTGCCAGCAGTGAATCGGGGGTCCGGGAGACCCAGTACTTC

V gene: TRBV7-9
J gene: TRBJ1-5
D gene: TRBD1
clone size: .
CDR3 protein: CASSLAWGTGVQGNQPQHF
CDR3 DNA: TGTGCCAGCAGCTTAGCGTGGGGGACAGGGGTGCAAGGCAATCAGCCCCAGCATTTT

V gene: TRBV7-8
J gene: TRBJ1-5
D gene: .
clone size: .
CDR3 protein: CASSLGQPNQPQHF
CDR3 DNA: TGTGCCAGCAGCTTAGGACAGCCCAATCAGCCCCAGCATTTT

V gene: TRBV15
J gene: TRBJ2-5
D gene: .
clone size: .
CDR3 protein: CATSRVVGFGKETQYF
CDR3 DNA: TGTGCCACCAGCAGAGTGGTGGGGTTCGGGAAAGAGACCCAGTACTTC

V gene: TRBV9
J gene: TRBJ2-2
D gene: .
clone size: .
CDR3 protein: CASSTAVNTGELFF
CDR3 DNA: TGTGCCAGCAGCACTGCGGTGAACACCGGGGAGCTGTTTTTT

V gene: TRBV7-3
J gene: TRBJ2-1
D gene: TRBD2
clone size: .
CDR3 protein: CASSLTRTSGGEQFF
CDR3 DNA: TGTGCCAGCAGCTTAACCCGGACTAGCGGGGGGGAGCAGTTCTTC

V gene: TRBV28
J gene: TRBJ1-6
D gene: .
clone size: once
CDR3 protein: CASSLPRAYNSPLHF
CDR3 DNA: TGTGCCAGCAGTTTGCCCCGGGCCTATAATTCACCCCTCCACTTT

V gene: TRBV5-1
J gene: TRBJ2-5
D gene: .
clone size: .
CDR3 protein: CASSERTGNRETQYF
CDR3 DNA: TGCGCCAGCAGCGAGCGGACTGGAAATAGAGAGACCCAGTACTTC

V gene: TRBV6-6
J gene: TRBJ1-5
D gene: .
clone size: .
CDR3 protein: CASSSTRQNNQPQHF
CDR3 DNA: TGTGCCAGCAGTTCTACTCGACAGAACAATCAGCCCCAGCATTTT

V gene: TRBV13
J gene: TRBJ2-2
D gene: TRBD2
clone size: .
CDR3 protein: CASRSGGQGTGELFF
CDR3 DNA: TGTGCCAGCCGAAGCGGGGGGCAGGGCACCGGGGAGCTGTTTTTT

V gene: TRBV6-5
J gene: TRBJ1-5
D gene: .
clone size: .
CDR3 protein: CASGASNQPQHF
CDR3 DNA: TGTGCCTCAGGGGCTAGCAATCAGCCCCAGCATTTT

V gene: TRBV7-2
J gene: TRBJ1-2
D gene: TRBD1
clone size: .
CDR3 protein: CASSNQGAPNYGYTF
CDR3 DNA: TGTGCCAGCAGCAATCAGGGGGCCCCTAACTATGGCTACACCTTC

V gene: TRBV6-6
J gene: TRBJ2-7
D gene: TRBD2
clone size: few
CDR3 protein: CASSWGAGGSYEQYF
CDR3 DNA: TGTGCCAGCAGTTGGGGAGCGGGGGGCTCATACGAGCAGTACTTC

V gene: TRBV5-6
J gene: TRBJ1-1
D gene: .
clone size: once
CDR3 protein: CASSLYLVAEAFF
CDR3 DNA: TGTGCCAGCAGCCTATATCTTGTGGCTGAAGCTTTCTTT

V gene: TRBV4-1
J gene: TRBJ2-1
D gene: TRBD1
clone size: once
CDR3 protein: CASSQEGGSYNEQFF
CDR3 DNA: TGCGCCAGCAGCCAAGAAGGGGGCTCTTACAATGAGCAGTTCTTC

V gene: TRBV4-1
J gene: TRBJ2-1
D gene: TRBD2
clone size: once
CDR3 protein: CASSQEAAGGGRNEQFF
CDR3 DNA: TGCGCCAGCAGCCAAGAAGCGGCGGGGGGCGGGAGAAATGAGCAGTTCTTC

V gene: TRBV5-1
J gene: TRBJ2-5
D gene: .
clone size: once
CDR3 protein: CASSLFVQETQYF
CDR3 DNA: TGCGCCAGCAGCTTGTTCGTACAAGAGACCCAGTACTTC

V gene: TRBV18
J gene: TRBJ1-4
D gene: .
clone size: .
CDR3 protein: CASSPEGRGEKLFF
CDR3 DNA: TGTGCCAGCTCACCCGAAGGGAGGGGTGAAAAACTGTTTTTT

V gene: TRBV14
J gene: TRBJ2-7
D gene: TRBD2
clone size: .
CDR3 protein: CASSQGGRVSPVEQYF
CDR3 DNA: TGTGCCAGCAGCCAAGGCGGGAGGGTCTCCCCCGTCGAGCAGTACTTC

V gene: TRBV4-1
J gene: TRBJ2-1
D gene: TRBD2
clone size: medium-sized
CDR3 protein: CASSQEISGAPFDTSRFF
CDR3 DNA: TGCGCCAGCAGCCAAGAGATTAGCGGGGCGCCCTTCGATACGAGCAGGTTCTTC

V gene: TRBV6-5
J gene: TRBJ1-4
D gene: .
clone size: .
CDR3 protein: CASSPGATNEKLFF
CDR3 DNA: TGTGCCAGCAGTCCAGGGGCAACTAATGAAAAACTGTTTTTT

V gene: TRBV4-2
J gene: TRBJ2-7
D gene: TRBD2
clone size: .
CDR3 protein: CASSHIGGADEQYF
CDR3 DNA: TGTGCCAGCAGCCATATCGGGGGGGCCGACGAGCAGTACTTC

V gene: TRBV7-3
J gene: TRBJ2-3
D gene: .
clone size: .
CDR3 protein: CASSSRLSDTQYF
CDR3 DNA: TGTGCCAGCAGCTCCCGACTCTCAGATACGCAGTATTTT

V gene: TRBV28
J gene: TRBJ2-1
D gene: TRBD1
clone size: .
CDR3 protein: CASSFSWGQGLHEQFF
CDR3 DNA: TGTGCCAGCAGTTTCTCTTGGGGACAGGGTCTTCATGAGCAGTTCTTC

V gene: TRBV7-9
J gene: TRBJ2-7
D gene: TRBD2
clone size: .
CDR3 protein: CSSSFGAGKSSYEQYF
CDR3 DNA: TGTTCCAGCAGCTTTGGAGCGGGGAAGAGCTCCTACGAGCAGTACTTC

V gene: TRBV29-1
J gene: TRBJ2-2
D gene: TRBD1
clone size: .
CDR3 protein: CSVDRGPGELFF
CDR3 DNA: TGCAGCGTCGACAGGGGGCCCGGGGAGCTGTTTTTT

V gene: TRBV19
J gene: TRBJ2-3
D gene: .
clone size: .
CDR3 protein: CASSSGRWTDTQYF
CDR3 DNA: TGTGCCAGTAGTTCAGGTCGGTGGACAGATACGCAGTATTTT

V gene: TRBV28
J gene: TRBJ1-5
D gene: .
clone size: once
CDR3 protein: CASSWTDFTSAQHF
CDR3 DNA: TGTGCCAGCAGTTGGACAGATTTTACCTCAGCCCAGCATTTT

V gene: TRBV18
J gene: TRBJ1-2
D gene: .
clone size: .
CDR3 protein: CASSLRTDGYTF
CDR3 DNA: TGTGCCAGCTCACTAAGGACAGACGGCTACACCTTC

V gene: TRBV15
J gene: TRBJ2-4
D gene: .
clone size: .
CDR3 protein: CATRPGGGDLNIQYF
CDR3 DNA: TGTGCCACCAGACCCGGAGGGGGGGATTTAAACATTCAGTACTTC

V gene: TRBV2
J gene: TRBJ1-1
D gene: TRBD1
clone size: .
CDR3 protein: CASLLGTGGSAEAFF
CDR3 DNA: TGTGCCAGCCTTCTCGGGACAGGGGGCAGCGCTGAAGCTTTCTTT

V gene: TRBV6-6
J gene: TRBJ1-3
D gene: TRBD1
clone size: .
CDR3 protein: CASIGTGGSLNTIYF
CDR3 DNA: TGTGCCAGCATCGGGACAGGGGGCTCGCTGAACACCATATATTTT

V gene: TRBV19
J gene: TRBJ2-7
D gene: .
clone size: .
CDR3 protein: CASSELQRAGNEQYF
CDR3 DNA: TGTGCCAGTAGCGAACTACAACGGGCGGGGAACGAGCAGTACTTC

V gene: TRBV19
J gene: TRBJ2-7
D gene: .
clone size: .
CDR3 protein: CASTERHSSYEQYF
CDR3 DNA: TGTGCCAGTACCGAACGGCACAGCTCCTACGAGCAGTACTTC

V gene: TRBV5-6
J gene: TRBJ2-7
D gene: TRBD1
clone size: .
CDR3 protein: CASSSAGTGNYEQYF
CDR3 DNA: TGTGCCAGCAGCTCCGCCGGGACAGGGAATTACGAGCAGTACTTC

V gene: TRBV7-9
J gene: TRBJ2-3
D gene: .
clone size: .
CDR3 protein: CASSFDTSPSTDTQYF
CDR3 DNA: TGTGCCAGCAGCTTCGATACTAGCCCTAGCACAGATACGCAGTATTTT

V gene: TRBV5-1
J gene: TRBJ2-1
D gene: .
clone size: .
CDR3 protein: CASSYLGGAQYNEQFF
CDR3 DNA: TGCGCCAGCAGCTACCTGGGGGGGGCACAATACAATGAGCAGTTCTTC